The present TCR beta chain was sequenced within a study of neurological immune-mediated disorders (dated by TCRdb to the late 2010s). With respect to the entire study: Using UMI-based sequencing, the study compared peripheral blood TCR-beta repertoires from patients with HTLV-I-associated myelopathy (HAM/TSP), patients with multiple sclerosis, and healthy controls. Longitudinal samples, technical triplicates and paired sorted CD4+ and CD8+ T-cell subsets, alongside PBMC samples, were included among the approximately 100 TCR-beta libraries. The cohort was made up of 68 subjects, consisting of some 15 HAM/TSP patients, 35 or so multiple sclerosis patients and roughly 20 healthy controls. The full study reports these points: The highest TCR clonal expansion was observed in HAM/TSP patients, whereas the lowest was observed in MS patients, even when compared with healthy controls. Across subjects, expanded clones never shared an identical CDR3 amino acid sequence, which suggests that the TCR-beta repertoires in every group were private.

V lost 4 bases and J lost 6 bases, and the count of bases not matched to a germline gene is 7. Spanning cysteine to phenylalanine, the CDR3 consists of 14 amino acids. CDR3 DNA is the only sequence kept; it has 42 bases, read in frame from the first base. CDR1 and CDR2 (SGDLS, YYNGEE) derive from the germline V gene. The sample holds many counts of this clonotype. There is no known antigen for this receptor. No quality values exist for individual bases; no much larger clone is one base distant. Sorted-subset TCR libraries were prepared from roughly 940,000 sorted CD4+ or CD8+ T cells. Peripheral blood was subjected to Ficoll-Hypaque density gradient centrifugation to isolate PBMCs, which were then cryopreserved in liquid nitrogen. The study also sequenced paired sorted CD4+ and CD8+ subsets from healthy controls, HAM/TSP patients and MS patients. cDNA was synthesized by template-switch 5'RACE using a primer carrying a 10-nucleotide random unique molecular identifier by which each TCR transcript was tagged. Every sequencing run yielded over 170 million TCR-beta sequences covering 15-18 subjects. The RNeasy kit was used for extraction of total RNA. Using the KAPA Real-time Library Amplification kit, TCR-beta VDJ regions were amplified with primers for the TCR constant region and the 5'RACE anchor. Sample indexes and Illumina adaptors were added in a first PCR, after which library yield was increased in a second PCR. After purification with Ampure beads, the TCR product of roughly 650 bp was size-selected on a 2% E-gel SizeSelection system. Before pooling, library quality was checked on a Bioanalyzer, concentration was measured with Qubit, and libraries were quantified with the Kapa Library Quantification kit. An Illumina HiSeq 2500 sequenced the libraries paired-end 2 x 150 bp. To increase sequence diversity, roughly 24-32% phiX was spiked into each library pool. In the paper's pipeline: Quality-filtered reads were processed with the UMI-based MiGEC pipeline, which removed over 75% of raw TCR sequences during error correction. VDJ genes were aligned to IMGT germline references, and each clonotype was defined by a unique CDR3 amino acid sequence together with V-J genes. Clonal expansion, Shannon diversity and CDR3 relatedness (CalcPairwiseDistances, ClusterSamples) were evaluated with VDJtools, and phylogenetic trees were built with CLCbio workbench. Using coefficient-of-variation modelling across technical triplicates, the study counted a clone as expanded if it had at least 8 unique UMIs. TCRdb reworked the public reads: Q25 trimming with fastp, MiXCR clone assembly, productive beta chains retained. Rows with a matching CDR3 protein are joined into one entry that keeps the most common DNA and genes. The V and J calls were not made by the authors but by TCRdb's processing. For this sample there are 11,000 to 15,000 distinct CDR3 sequences; about 12% appear just once. The ten largest make up roughly two fifths of the sample.

The receptor was derived from a female donor with HTLV-1-associated myelopathy (HAM/TSP). The sequenced sample consisted of CD8+ T cells from blood. The sequence links TRBV9 to TRBJ1-2; TRBD1 aligns with 9 central bases. The bases are TGTGCCAGCAGCATATCCGGGACAGGGAATGGCTACACCTTC. The translation is CASSISGTGNGYTF.